The 23 T cell receptor beta chains listed next were all sequenced from one sample in a study of blood T cell repertoires in COVID-19. Assay used: immunoSEQ multiplex PCR; TCRdb lists only in-frame clones, some missing. The sample yields roughly 70,000 clones, about 86% seen once. Sequenced input: peripheral blood. The receptors originated from a man older than 75 with COVID-19, enrolled during active disease.

The V call is TRBV27, the J call TRBJ1-2, with D possibly being TRBD1 (5 bases). The CDR3 runs 12 residues. The V end was cut by 6 bases, the J end by 0 bases, with 5 bases between. Germline V gene sequence: CDR1 MNHEY, CDR2 SMNVEV (reference sequence). This chain's CDR3 is CASRTANYGYTF. The DNA for the CDR3 is TGTGCCAGCAGGACAGCTAACTATGGCTACACCTTC.

The chain joins TRBV15 to TRBJ1-2; 9 nucleotides match TRBD1. The CDR3 has 17 residues. After removal of 0 bases from V and 8 bases from J, the junction contained 13 bases not matched to a gene. The germline V gene has CDR1 LNHNV and CDR2 YYDKDF (reference sequence). In nucleotides, the CDR3 is TGTGCCACCAGCAGAGATATAGGTCGGGGACAGGGCAGGGGCTACACCTTC. This gives the protein CATSRDIGRGQGRGYTF.

The chain joins TRBV5-4 to TRBJ2-3; 9 bases line up with TRBD1. Germline loops: CDR1 SGHNT, CDR2 YYREEE (reference sequence). The trim removed 4 bases at V and 4 bases at J, leaving 4 bases unmatched. The length of the CDR3 is 14 residues. CDR3 region: CASSPDRGSDTQYF. The CDR3 coding sequence is TGTGCCAGCAGCCCGGACAGGGGATCAGATACGCAGTATTTT.

V is TRBV10-2 and J is TRBJ2-5; 11 nucleotides line up with TRBD1. Per germline, CDR1 WSHSY and CDR2 SAAADI. Trimming took 4 bases from V and 7 from J; bases not matched to a gene: 11. The CDR3 is made up of 16 amino acids. DNA for the CDR3: TGCGCCAGCAGTGTTATATCCCCGGGACAGGGGGTGACCCAGTACTTC. It translates to CASSVISPGQGVTQYF.

The chain is built from TRBV5-1 and TRBJ2-2; TRBD2 matches 9 bases. The germline V gene encodes CDR1 SGHRS and CDR2 YFSETQ. The CDR3 is 15 amino acids. The trim removed 5 bases at V and 2 bases at J, leaving 4 bases unmatched. The CDR3 bases are TGCGCCAGCAGTACGACTAGCGGTAACACCGGGGAGCTGTTTTTT. It translates to CASSTTSGNTGELFF.

V is TRBV5-1 and J is TRBJ2-3; 8 nucleotides line up with TRBD2. In germline, CDR1 is SGHRS, CDR2 YFSETQ. V lost 5 bases and J lost 0; bases outside the gene matches: 8. The CDR3 totals 16 residues. CDR3 sequence (DNA): TGCGCCAGCAGTCAGGACCTAGCGGGCAGCACAGATACGCAGTATTTT. Translation gives CASSQDLAGSTDTQYF.

The CDR3 nucleotides are TGTGCCAGCAGTGAGGGGGGGGGCTCCTACAATGAGCAGTTCTTC. Protein sequence: CASSEGGGSYNEQFF. The chain has TRBV25-1 and TRBJ2-1; 7 bases agree with TRBD2. Germline V lookup: CDR1 MGHDK, CDR2 SYGVNS. The CDR3 consists of 15 residues. Trimming cost V 3 bases and J 0 bases; bases outside gene matches: 2.

The chain employs TRBV6-1 and TRBJ2-7; D ambiguous. CDR3 size: 13 residues. Trimming shortened V by 3 bases and J by 2 bases, and 8 bases separated the two germline ends. CDR1 and CDR2 (germline): MNHNS, SASEGT. CDR3 sequence reads: CASSERFPYEQYF. CDR3 DNA sequence: TGTGCCAGCAGTGAGAGGTTCCCCTACGAGCAGTACTTC.

V is TRBV18 and J is TRBJ1-1; the D is unclear. Germline V lookup: CDR1 KGHSH, CDR2 LQKENI. The V gene lost 3 bases and the J gene lost 4 bases, with 12 bases spanning the gap. The CDR3 covers 14 residues. For the CDR3, the DNA is TGTGCCAGCTCACCCGAGCTGGGAGGCACTGAAGCTTTCTTT. Residues: CASSPELGGTEAFF. Together with reference TRBV18 and TRBJ1-1, the CDR3 gives the full variable domain: NAGVMQNPRHLVRRRGQEARLRCSPMKGHSHVYWYRQLPEEGLKFMVYLQKENIIDESGMPKERFSAEFPKEGPSILRIQQVVRGDSAAYFCASSPELGGTEAFFGQGTRLTVV.

This CDR3 is CASSQVSSYEQYF. CDR3 coding DNA: TGCGCCAGCAGCCAAGTCAGCTCCTACGAGCAGTACTTC. V is TRBV4-1 and J is TRBJ2-7; D is unresolved. Trimming pared 1 base from V and 0 bases from J, leaving 4 bases between. Looked up from germline, CDR1 is MGHRA and CDR2 is YSYEKL. The CDR3 contains 13 residues.

The chain couples TRBV2 to TRBJ2-5, with TRBD1 matching over 10 bases. The CDR3 is 16 amino acids. Germline CDR1 SNHLY, CDR2 FYNNEI. V lost 6 bases, J lost 5 bases, and 12 bases stayed unmatched. Written as DNA, the CDR3 is TGTGCCAGCAGAGCCTGGGACAGGGGAGGGGGGGAGACCCAGTACTTC. It codes for CASRAWDRGGGETQYF.

The chain carries TRBV18 and TRBJ1-2; D call uncertain. V was clipped by 4 bases and J by 0 bases, with 18 bases between them. The CDR3 is made up of 17 amino acids. Germline CDR1 KGHSH, CDR2 LQKENI. The CDR3 loop is CASSRTRGRASNYGYTF. The CDR3 DNA reads as TGTGCCAGCTCACGTACTAGAGGGAGGGCTTCTAACTATGGCTACACCTTC.

The chain is built from TRBV9 and TRBJ2-1, with TRBD1 matching over 9 bases. This CDR3 contains 16 residues. V lost 0 bases and J lost 5; bases outside the gene matches: 6. The germline CDR1 and CDR2 sequences are SGDLS and YYNGEE. CDR3: CASSVGVTGGHNEQFF. The CDR3 DNA reads as TGTGCCAGCAGCGTAGGCGTGACAGGGGGACACAATGAGCAGTTCTTC.

The chain recombines TRBV28 with TRBJ1-2; D remains unclear. The germline CDR1 and CDR2 sequences are MDHEN and SYDVKM. Deletions cut 4 bases from V and 2 bases from J, with 11 bases between. The CDR3 sequence is 14 residues long. The CDR3 sequence: CASSSREGNYGYTF. Written as DNA, the CDR3 is TGTGCCAGCAGTTCCCGCGAGGGAAACTATGGCTACACCTTC.

V usage is TRBV20-1 and J usage is TRBJ2-7, with TRBD2 as a possible D gene (6 bases). V was trimmed by 0 bases and J by 9 bases, leaving 9 bases between them. Germline V gene data show CDR1 as DFQATT and CDR2 as SNEGSKA (reference sequence). This CDR3 is 11 amino acids long. CDR3 region: CSARDRGRQYF. The DNA for the CDR3 is TGCAGTGCTAGAGATCGGGGGAGGCAGTACTTC.

This clone came up once. V usage is TRBV11-3 and J usage is TRBJ2-2, with 7 bases aligning to TRBD1. Germline trimming cut 10 bases from V and 1 base from J; bases unmatched to any gene: 6. CDR3 length: 14 amino acids. Germline lookup yields CDR1 SGHNT and CDR2 YENEEA. The CDR3 here is CATRGTENTGELFF. The CDR3 region has the DNA TGTGCCACGCGAGGGACAGAGAACACCGGGGAGCTGTTTTTT.

The rearrangement joins TRBV18 to TRBJ1-4; 10 bases map to TRBD1. The V gene end was trimmed by 6 bases and the J gene end by 6 bases; junction bases not matched to a gene: 4. The CDR3 has 14 residues. Germline loops: CDR1 KGHSH, CDR2 LQKENI. DNA for the CDR3: TGTGCCAGCTCCTCGGGGACAGGGGATGAAAAACTGTTTTTT. Protein: CASSSGTGDEKLFF.

J is TRBJ2-7 and V is TRBV7-2, with D tentatively TRBD1 (5 bases). The CDR3 runs 15 residues. Per germline, CDR1 SGHTA and CDR2 FQGNSA. Trimming stripped 2 bases from V and 3 bases from J, with 14 bases between. The CDR3 coding sequence is TGTGCCAGCAGCTTAAGGAGCCAGGGTAGCTACGAGCAGTACTTC. This sequence encodes CASSLRSQGSYEQYF.

The chain uses TRBV3-1 (or the pseudogene TRBV3-2) and TRBJ1-2, with TRBD1 as a possible D gene (5 bases). Germline CDR1 is LGHDT and CDR2 is YNNKEL (reference sequence). Trimming took 6 bases from V and 1 from J, leaving 18 bases between them. The CDR3 length is 16 residues. The CDR3 region is CASSLSTVQLNYGYTF. In DNA form, the CDR3 reads TGTGCCAGCAGTCTTTCGACAGTTCAGCTTAACTATGGCTACACCTTC.

The chain is built from TRBV2 and TRBJ1-4, with 7 bases aligning to TRBD1. CDR3 size: 13 residues. Germline V gene sequence: CDR1 SNHLY, CDR2 FYNNEI. The trim removed 7 bases at V and 8 bases at J, leaving 7 bases unmatched. CDR3 in amino acids: CASTRQGPEKLFF. CDR3 nucleotides: TGTGCCAGCACCCGACAGGGTCCCGAAAAACTGTTTTTT.

This chain uses TRBV6-6 with TRBJ1-5, with D perhaps matching TRBD1 (5 bases). The V end was cut by 4 bases, the J end by 7 bases, with 11 bases between. CDR3 length: 13 amino acids. CDR1 and CDR2 (germline): MNHNY, SVGAGI (reference sequence). In DNA, the CDR3 is TGTGCCAGCAGTTGGGGGGGGAACCAGCCCCAGCATTTT. Encoded protein: CASSWGGNQPQHF.

The V and J genes are TRBV10-3 and TRBJ1-1, with D possibly being TRBD1 (5 bases). Deletions cut 6 bases from V and 1 base from J, with 18 bases between. Germline CDR1 reads ENHRY; CDR2 reads SYGVKD. The CDR3 is 16 amino acids. The CDR3 region has the DNA TGTGCCATCAGACCCGGCAGGGTCGCAGGGAACACTGAAGCTTTCTTT. This gives the protein CAIRPGRVAGNTEAFF.

CDR3 coding DNA: TGTGCCAGCACTACAGGGCGCGAGCAGTACTTC. The encoded protein is CASTTGREQYF. The chain recombines TRBV2 with TRBJ2-7; possibly TRBD1 for D (6 bases). Trimming took off 7 bases at V and 6 bases at J, with 10 bases between the two ends. There are 11 residues in the CDR3. Germline loops: CDR1 SNHLY, CDR2 FYNNEI.